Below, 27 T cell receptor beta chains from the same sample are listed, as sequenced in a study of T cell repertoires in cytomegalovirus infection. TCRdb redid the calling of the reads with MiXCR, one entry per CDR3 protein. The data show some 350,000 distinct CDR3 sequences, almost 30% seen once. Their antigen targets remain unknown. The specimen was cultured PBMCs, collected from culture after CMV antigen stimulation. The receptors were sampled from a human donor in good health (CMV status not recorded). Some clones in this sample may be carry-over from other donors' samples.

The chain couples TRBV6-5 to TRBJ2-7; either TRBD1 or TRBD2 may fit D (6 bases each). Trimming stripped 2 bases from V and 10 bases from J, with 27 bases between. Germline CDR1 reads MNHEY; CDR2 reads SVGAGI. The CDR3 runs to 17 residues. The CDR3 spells CASSYGLGDRGGLGQYF. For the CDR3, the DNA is TGTGCCAGCAGTTACGGTCTGGGTGATAGAGGGGGGTTAGGTCAGTACTTC.

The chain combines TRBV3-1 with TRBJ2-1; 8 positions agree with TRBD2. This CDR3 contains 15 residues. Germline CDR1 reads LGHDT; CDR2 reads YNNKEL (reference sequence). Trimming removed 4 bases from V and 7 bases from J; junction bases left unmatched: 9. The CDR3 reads CASSPVLAGKNEQFF. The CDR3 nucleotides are TGTGCCAGCAGCCCCGTCTTAGCGGGGAAGAATGAGCAGTTCTTC.

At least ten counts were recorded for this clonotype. The DNA of the CDR3 is TGTGCCAGCAGCTTAGCGCCCGGGACCGGGAGCTCCTACGAGCAGTACTTC. Encoded protein: CASSLAPGTGSSYEQYF. The V call is TRBV7-6, the J call TRBJ2-7; TRBD2 is a possible D gene (6 bases). Germline V CDR1 and CDR2: SGHVS, FNYEAQ. The CDR3 has 17 residues. V gave up 0 bases and J gave up 0 bases, with 15 bases separating them.

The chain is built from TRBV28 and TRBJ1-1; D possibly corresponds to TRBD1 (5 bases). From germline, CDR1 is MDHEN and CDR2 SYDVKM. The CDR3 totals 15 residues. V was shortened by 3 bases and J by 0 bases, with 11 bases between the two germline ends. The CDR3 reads CASSFGGLMNTEAFF. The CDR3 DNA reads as TGTGCCAGCAGTTTCGGGGGTCTCATGAACACTGAAGCTTTCTTT. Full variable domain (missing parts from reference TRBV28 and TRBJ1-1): DVKVTQSSRYLVKRTGEKVFLECVQDMDHENMFWYRQDPGLGLRLIYFSYDVKMKEKGDIPEGYSVSREKKERFSLILESASTNQTSMYLCASSFGGLMNTEAFFGQGTRLTVV.

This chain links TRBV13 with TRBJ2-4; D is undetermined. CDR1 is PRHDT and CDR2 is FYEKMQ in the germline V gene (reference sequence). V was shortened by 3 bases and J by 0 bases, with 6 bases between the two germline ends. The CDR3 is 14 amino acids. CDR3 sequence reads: CASSFLLAKNIQYF. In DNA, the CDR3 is TGTGCCAGCAGCTTTTTACTAGCCAAAAACATTCAGTACTTC.

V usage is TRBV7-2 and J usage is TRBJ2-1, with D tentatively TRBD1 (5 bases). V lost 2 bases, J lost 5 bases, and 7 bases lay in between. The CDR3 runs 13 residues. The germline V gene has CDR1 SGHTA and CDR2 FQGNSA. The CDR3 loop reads CASSLRQNNEQFF. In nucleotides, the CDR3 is TGTGCCAGCAGCTTAAGACAGAACAATGAGCAGTTCTTC.

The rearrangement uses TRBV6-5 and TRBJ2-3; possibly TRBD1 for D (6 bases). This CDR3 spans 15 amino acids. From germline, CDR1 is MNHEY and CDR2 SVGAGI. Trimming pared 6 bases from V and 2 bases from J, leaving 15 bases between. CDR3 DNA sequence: TGTGCCAGCAGACGAGGGGACATAGACACAGATACGCAGTATTTT. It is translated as CASRRGDIDTDTQYF.

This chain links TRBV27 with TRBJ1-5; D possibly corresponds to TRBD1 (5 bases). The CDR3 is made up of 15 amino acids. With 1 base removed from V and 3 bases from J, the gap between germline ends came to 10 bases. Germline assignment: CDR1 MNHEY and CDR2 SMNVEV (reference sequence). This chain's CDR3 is CASSLYRTHNQPQHF. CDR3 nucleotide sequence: TGTGCCAGCAGTTTATACAGGACTCACAATCAGCCCCAGCATTTT.

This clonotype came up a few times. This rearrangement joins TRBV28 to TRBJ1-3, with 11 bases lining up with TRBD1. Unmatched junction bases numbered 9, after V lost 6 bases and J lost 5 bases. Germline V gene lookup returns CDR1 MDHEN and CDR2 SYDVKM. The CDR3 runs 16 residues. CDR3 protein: CASSPPGTGGRNTIYF. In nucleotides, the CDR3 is TGTGCCAGCAGCCCCCCCGGGACAGGGGGGCGAAACACCATATATTTT.

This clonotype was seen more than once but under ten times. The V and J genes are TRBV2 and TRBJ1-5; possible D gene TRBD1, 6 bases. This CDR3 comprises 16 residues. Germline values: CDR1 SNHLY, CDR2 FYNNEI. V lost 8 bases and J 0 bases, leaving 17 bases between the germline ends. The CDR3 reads CASSLDSLYSNQPQHF. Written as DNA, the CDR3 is TGTGCCAGCTCGCTGGACAGTCTTTATAGCAATCAGCCCCAGCATTTT.

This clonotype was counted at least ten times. As DNA, the CDR3 is TGTGCCAGCAGCGCGTACAGGGGAAACACCATATATTTT. This encodes CASSAYRGNTIYF. The chain joins TRBV7-2 to TRBJ1-3; weak D call: TRBD1 (5 bases). The CDR3 is 13 amino acids. Germline V gene sequence: CDR1 SGHTA, CDR2 FQGNSA. V was shortened by 5 bases and J by 4 bases, with 9 bases between the two germline ends.

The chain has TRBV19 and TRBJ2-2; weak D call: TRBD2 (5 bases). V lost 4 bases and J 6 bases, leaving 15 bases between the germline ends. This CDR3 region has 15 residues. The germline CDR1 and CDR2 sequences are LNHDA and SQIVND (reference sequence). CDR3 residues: CASSKRAVSAGELFF. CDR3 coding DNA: TGTGCCAGTAGTAAGAGGGCGGTCAGCGCCGGGGAGCTGTTTTTT.

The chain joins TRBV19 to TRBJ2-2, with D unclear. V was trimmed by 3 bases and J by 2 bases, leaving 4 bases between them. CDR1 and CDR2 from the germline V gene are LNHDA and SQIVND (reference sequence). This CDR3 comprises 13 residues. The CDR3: CASSIPNTGELFF. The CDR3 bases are TGTGCCAGTAGTATCCCAAACACCGGGGAGCTGTTTTTT.

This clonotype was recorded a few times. CDR3 in DNA: TGTGCCAGCAGCAGGGGGGTTAATTCACCCCTCCACTTT. It translates to CASSRGVNSPLHF. The gene calls are TRBV7-6 and TRBJ1-6, with D maybe TRBD1 (6 bases). Trimming pared 5 bases from V and 6 bases from J, leaving 8 bases between. This CDR3 has 13 amino acids. The germline V gene encodes CDR1 SGHVS and CDR2 FNYEAQ.

The CDR3 is CASSSAGTDTQYF. The CDR3 nucleotides are TGTGCCAGCAGCTCGGCCGGCACAGATACGCAGTATTTT. This chain uses TRBV7-3 with TRBJ2-3; the D is unclear. The germline CDR1 and CDR2 sequences are SGHTA and FQGTGA. The CDR3 is 13 amino acids. V gave up 4 bases and J gave up 1 base, with 6 bases separating them. Full variable domain (missing parts from reference TRBV7-3 and TRBJ2-3): GAGVSQTPSNKVTEKGKYVELRCDPISGHTALYWYRQSLGQGPEFLIYFQGTGAADDSGLPNDRFFAVRPEGSVSTLKIQRTERGDSAVYLCASSSAGTDTQYFGPGTRLTVL.

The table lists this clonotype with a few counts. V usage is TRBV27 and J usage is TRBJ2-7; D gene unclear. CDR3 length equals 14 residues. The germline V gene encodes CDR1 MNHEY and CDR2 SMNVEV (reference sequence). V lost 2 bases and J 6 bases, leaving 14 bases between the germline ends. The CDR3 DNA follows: TGTGCCAGCAGTTTAGGGTTAGGGCGGACCGAGCAGTACTTC. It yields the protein CASSLGLGRTEQYF.

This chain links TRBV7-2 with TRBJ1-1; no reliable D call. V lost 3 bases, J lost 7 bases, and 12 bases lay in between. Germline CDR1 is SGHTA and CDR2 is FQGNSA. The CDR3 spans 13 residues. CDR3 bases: TGTGCCAGCAGCTTGTTGGCGGCGATTGAAGCTTTCTTT. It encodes CASSLLAAIEAFF.

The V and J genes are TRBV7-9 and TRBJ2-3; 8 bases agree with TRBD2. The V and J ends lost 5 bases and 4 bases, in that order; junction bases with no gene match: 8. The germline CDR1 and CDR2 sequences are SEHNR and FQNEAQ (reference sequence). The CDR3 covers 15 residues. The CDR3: CASSRLANGPDTQYF. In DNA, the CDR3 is TGTGCCAGCAGCAGACTAGCGAACGGCCCAGATACGCAGTATTTT.

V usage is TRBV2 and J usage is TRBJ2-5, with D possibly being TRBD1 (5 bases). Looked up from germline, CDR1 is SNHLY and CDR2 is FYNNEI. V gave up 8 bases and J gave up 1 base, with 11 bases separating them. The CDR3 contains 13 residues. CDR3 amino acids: CASGAEFQETQYF. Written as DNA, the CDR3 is TGTGCCAGCGGGGCGGAGTTCCAAGAGACCCAGTACTTC.

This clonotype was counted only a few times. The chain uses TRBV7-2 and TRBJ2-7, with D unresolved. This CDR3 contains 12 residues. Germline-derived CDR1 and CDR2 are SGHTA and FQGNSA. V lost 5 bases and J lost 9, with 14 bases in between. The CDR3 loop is CASSPPSEGQYF. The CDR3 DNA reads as TGTGCCAGCAGCCCCCCCTCCGAAGGGCAGTACTTC.

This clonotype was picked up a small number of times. The CDR3 DNA is TGTGCCAGCAGCCTTTCCCCCCGGACTAGCGGGAGTAGTATGGATGAGCAGTTCTTC. This translates into CASSLSPRTSGSSMDEQFF. The V and J genes are TRBV4-2 and TRBJ2-1; TRBD2 aligns across 13 bases. This CDR3 comprises 19 residues. V lost 4 bases and J lost 8; bases outside the gene matches: 17. CDR1 is LGHNA and CDR2 is YNFKEQ in the germline V gene.

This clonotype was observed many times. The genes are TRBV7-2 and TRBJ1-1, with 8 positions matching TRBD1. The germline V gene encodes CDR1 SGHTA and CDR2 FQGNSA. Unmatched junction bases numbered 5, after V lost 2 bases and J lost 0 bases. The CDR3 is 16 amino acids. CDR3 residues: CASSLRWTGLNTEAFF. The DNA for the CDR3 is TGTGCCAGCAGCTTAAGGTGGACAGGGCTGAACACTGAAGCTTTCTTT.

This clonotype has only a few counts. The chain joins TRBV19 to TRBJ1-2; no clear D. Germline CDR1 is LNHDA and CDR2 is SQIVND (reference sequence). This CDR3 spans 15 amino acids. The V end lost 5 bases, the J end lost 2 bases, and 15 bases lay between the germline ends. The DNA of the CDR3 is TGTGCCAGTAGTGTGGACCCTGCAGCCAACTATGGCTACACCTTC. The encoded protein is CASSVDPAANYGYTF.

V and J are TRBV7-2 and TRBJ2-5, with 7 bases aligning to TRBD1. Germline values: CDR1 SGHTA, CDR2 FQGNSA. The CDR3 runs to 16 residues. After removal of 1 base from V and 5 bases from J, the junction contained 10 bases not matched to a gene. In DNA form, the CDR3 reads TGTGCCAGCAGCTTAGGGGGACAGCGATTAATGGAGACCCAGTACTTC. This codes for CASSLGGQRLMETQYF.

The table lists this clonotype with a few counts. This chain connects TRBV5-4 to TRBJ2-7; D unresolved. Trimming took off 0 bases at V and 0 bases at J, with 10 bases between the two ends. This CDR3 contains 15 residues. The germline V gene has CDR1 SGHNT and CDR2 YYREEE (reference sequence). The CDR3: CASSLEQTSSYEQYF. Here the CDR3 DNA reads TGTGCCAGCAGCTTGGAACAGACGAGCTCCTACGAGCAGTACTTC.

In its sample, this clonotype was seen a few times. The CDR3 here is CATERGISTGELFF. CDR3 sequence (DNA): TGTGCCACAGAGCGGGGGATAAGTACCGGGGAGCTGTTTTTT. The chain carries TRBV19 and TRBJ2-2; 8 bases agree with TRBD2. The CDR3 contains 14 residues. V trimming: 10 bases; J trimming: 5 bases; junction bases outside the gene matches: 9. CDR1 is LNHDA, CDR2 SQIVND, per germline (reference sequence).

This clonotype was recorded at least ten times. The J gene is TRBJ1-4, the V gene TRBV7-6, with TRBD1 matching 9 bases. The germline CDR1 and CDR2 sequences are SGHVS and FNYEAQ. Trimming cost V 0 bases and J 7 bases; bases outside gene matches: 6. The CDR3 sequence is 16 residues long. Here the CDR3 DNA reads TGTGCCAGCAGCTTAGCCTTACAGGGGGCAGCTGAAAAACTGTTTTTT. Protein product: CASSLALQGAAEKLFF. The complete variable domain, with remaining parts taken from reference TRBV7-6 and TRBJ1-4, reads GAGVSQSPRYKVTKRGQDVALRCDPISGHVSLYWYRQALGQGPEFLTYFNYEAQQDKSGLPNDRFSAERPEGSISTLTIQRTEQRDSAMYRCASSLALQGAAEKLFFGSGTQLSVL.